This TCR beta chain was identified during a study of OX40 agonist ivuxolimab in advanced cancers. Findings of the study overall: Among some nonresponders, normalized T-cell clonal expansion was also low.

This clone was seen once. Its antigen is unknown. Clones were sequenced by immunoSEQ multiplex PCR, and TCRdb holds only the in-frame ones, with some missing. The sample consists of 70,000 or so clones, roughly 89% of them appearing once. The CDR3 has 17 amino acids. From germline, CDR1 is SNHLY and CDR2 FYNNEI. The ends lost 5 bases at V and 3 bases at J; junction bases unmatched: 9. The specimen comprised CD4+ or CD8+ T cells sorted from blood, sampled in a trial of the OX40 agonist ivuxolimab. The chain combines TRBV2 with TRBJ2-6; 8 nucleotides align to TRBD2. The clonotype was recovered from an adult with an advanced solid tumor such as melanoma, head and neck, liver or kidney cancer. As DNA, the CDR3 is TGTGCCAGCAGTCGGGGGGGTGGCGTCGGTGGGGCCAACGTCCTGACTTTC. It yields the protein CASSRGGGVGGANVLTF.